This entry is about one TCR beta chain. Its antigen is not identified. Between days 9 and 11 of culture, CD4+ T cells were separated out. This record comes from a study of vaccination effects on CD4 cells after COVID-19. Study information: Two doses of BNT162b2 or mRNA-1273 vaccine were administered to participants. Whole-study results and caveats: The study had few convalescent patients and no early post-infection timepoints. Vaccine- and infection-induced clones showed marked clonal contraction late following vaccination. Healthy vaccinees showed cross-reactivity with common cold coronaviruses in only 1 of 255 vaccine-induced clones.

The CDR3 is 17 residues long. Per germline, CDR1 SGHNT and CDR2 YYREEE (reference sequence). Trimming at V came to 4 bases and at J to 0 bases, leaving 11 bases not matched to a gene. Sequencing was performed with immunoSEQ multiplex PCR; in TCRdb, only in-frame clones are kept and a portion is missing. The table shows roughly 31,000 clones, with about two thirds occurring only once. The sequence derives from a human donor who received a COVID-19 vaccine. The source was CD4+ T cells from PBMCs cultured without peptide, collected before COVID-19 vaccination. V is TRBV5-4 and J is TRBJ2-3; 7 nucleotides align to TRBD2. The CDR3 DNA sequence: TGTGCCAGCAGCCGCGCATTAGCGGGTGGGAGCACAGATACGCAGTATTTT. Amino acids: CASSRALAGGSTDTQYF.